This T cell receptor beta chain originates from a study of blood T cell repertoires in COVID-19. Study details: The United States, Italy and Spain supplied acute and convalescent COVID-19 samples.

Measured with immunoSEQ multiplex PCR; TCRdb has only the in-frame clones, and not every one. The data contain about 200,000 clones, approximately 90% of them singletons. This CDR3 is built from 15 residues. V lost 2 bases and J lost 1, with 13 bases in between. The germline V gene has CDR1 SGHKS and CDR2 YYEKEE (reference sequence). The V and J genes are TRBV5-5 and TRBJ2-7; D possibly corresponds to TRBD2 (5 bases). The source material was peripheral blood. The sequence came from a woman aged 40 to 50 who had recovered from COVID-19. CDR3 DNA: TGTGCCAGCAGCTTTTCGGAGCGGCAGTCCTACGAGCAGTACTTC. It codes for CASSFSERQSYEQYF.